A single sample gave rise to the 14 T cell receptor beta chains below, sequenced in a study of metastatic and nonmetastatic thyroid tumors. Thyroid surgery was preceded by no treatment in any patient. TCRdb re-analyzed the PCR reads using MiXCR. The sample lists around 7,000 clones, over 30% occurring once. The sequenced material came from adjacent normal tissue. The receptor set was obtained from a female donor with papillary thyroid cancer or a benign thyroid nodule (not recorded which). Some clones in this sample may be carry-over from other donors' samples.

The CDR3 bases are TGTGCCAGCGGTGGAAATCAATGGGACACCGGGGAGCTGTTTTTT. This encodes CASGGNQWDTGELFF. V and J are TRBV25-1 and TRBJ2-2; D remains unclear. V was shortened by 8 bases and J by 3 bases, with 16 bases between the two germline ends. CDR3 length: 15 amino acids. Germline V gene data show CDR1 as MGHDK and CDR2 as SYGVNS.

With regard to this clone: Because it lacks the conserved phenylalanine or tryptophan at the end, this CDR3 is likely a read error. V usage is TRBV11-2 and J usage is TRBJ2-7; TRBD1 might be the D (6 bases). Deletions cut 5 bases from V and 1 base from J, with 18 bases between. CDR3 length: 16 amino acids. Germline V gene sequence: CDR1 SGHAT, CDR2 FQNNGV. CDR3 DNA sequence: TGTGCCAGCAGCATGAAGACAGGTCTTAGTTCCTACGAGCAGTACTCC. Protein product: CASSMKTGLSSYEQYS.

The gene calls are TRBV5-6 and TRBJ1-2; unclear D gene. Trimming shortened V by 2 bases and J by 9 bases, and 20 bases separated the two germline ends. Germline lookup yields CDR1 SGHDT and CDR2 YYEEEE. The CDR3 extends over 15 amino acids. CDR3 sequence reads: CASSLGRRPPGCYTF. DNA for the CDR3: TGTGCCAGCAGCTTAGGGCGACGGCCCCCTGGATGCTACACCTTC.

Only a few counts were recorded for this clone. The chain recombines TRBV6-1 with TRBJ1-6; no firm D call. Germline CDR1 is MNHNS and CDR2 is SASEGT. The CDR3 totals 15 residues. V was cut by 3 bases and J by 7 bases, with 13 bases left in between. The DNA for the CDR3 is TGTGCCAGCAGTGACACACATTGGATAAATTCACCCCTCCACTTT. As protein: CASSDTHWINSPLHF.

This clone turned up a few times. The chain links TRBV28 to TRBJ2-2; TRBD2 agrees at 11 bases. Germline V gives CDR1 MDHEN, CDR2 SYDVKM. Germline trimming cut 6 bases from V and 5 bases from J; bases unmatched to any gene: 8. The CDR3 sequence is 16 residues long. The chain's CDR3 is CASSGVAGGRTGELFF. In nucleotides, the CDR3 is TGTGCCAGCAGCGGAGTAGCGGGAGGGCGGACCGGGGAGCTGTTTTTT. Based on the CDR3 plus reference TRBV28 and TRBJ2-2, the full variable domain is DVKVTQSSRYLVKRTGEKVFLECVQDMDHENMFWYRQDPGLGLRLIYFSYDVKMKEKGDIPEGYSVSREKKERFSLILESASTNQTSMYLCASSGVAGGRTGELFFGEGSRLTVL.

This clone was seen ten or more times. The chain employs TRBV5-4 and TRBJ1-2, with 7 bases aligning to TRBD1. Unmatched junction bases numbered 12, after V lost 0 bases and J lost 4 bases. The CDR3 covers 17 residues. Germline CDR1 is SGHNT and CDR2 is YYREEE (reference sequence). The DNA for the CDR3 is TGTGCCAGCAGCTTGGGGAGGGGTCGACAGGGCGGCTATGGCTACACCTTC. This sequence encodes CASSLGRGRQGGYGYTF.

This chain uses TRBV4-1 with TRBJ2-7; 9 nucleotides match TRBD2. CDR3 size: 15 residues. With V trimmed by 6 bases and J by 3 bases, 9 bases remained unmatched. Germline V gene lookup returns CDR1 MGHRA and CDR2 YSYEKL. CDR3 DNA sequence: TGCGCCAGCAGGCCAGCGGGGGGCGGATACTACGAGCAGTACTTC. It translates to CASRPAGGGYYEQYF.

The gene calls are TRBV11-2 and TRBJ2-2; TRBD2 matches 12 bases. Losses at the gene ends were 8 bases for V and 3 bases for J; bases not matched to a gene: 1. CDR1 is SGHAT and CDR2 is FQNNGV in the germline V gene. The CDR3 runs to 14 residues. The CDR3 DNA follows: TGTGCCAGCCGACTAGCGGGGGACACCGGGGAGCTGTTTTTT. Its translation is CASRLAGDTGELFF.

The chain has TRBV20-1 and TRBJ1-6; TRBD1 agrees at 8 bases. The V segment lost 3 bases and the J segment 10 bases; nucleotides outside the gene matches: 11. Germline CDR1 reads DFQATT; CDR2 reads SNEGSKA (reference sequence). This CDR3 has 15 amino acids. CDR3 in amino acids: CSARHPQGAKSPLHF. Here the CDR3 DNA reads TGCAGTGCTAGGCACCCCCAGGGGGCCAAATCACCCCTCCACTTT.

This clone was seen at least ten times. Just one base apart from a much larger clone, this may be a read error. The CDR3 sequence is CASTRTSGLGGETQYF. The CDR3 bases are TGTGCCAGCACCCGGACTAGCGGCTTAGGGGGGGAGACCCAGTACTTC. The chain employs TRBV7-6 and TRBJ2-5; 10 nucleotides align to TRBD2. CDR3 length: 16 residues. The trim removed 7 bases at V and 5 bases at J, leaving 13 bases unmatched. The germline V gene encodes CDR1 SGHVS and CDR2 FNYEAQ.

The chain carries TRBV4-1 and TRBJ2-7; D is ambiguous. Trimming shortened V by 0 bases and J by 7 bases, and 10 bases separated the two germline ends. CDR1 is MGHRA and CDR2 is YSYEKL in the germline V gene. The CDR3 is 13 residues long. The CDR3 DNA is TGCGCCAGCAGCCAAGATAACGGGCAGGAGCAGTACTTC. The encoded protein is CASSQDNGQEQYF.

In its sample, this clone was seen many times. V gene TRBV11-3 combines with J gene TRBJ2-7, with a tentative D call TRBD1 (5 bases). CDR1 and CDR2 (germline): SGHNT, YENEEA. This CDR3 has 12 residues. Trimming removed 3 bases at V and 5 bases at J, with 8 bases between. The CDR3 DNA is TGTGCCAGCAGCTTTACAGGCCACGAGCAGTACTTC. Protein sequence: CASSFTGHEQYF. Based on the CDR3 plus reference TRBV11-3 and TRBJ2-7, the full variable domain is EAGVVQSPRYKIIEKKQPVAFWCNPISGHNTLYWYLQNLGQGPELLIRYENEEAVDDSQLPKDRFSAERLKGVDSTLKIQPAELGDSAVYLCASSFTGHEQYFGPGTRLTVT.

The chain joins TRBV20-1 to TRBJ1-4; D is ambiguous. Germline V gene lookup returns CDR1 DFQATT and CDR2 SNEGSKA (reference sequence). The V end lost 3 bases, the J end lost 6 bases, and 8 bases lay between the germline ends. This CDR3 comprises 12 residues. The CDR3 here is CSASGFHEKLFF. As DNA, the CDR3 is TGCAGTGCTAGCGGGTTTCATGAAAAACTGTTTTTT.

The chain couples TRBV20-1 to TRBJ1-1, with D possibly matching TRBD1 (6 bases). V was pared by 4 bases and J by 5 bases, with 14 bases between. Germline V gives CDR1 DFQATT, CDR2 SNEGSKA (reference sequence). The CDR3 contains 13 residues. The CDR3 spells CSAMELGGTEAFF. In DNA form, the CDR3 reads TGCAGTGCTATGGAATTAGGGGGAACTGAAGCTTTCTTT.